This T cell receptor beta chain was captured by sequencing in a study of shared clonotypes between healthy human individuals. Study-wide results and limits: Naive subsets usually exceeded memory subsets in estimated richness. Sequencing depth was predicted to influence how clonotypes are shared among donors.

Germline CDR1 reads SGHNT; CDR2 reads YYREEE (reference sequence). This CDR3 spans 13 amino acids. The ends were cut back, 4 bases at V and 1 base at J, with 8 bases in the middle. Comments on this clone: Its antigen remains unknown.

The protocol was immunoSEQ multiplex PCR, while the TCRdb copy is restricted to in-frame clones and leaves out a portion. The profile shows about 1.1 million clones, 75% to 80% of them singletons. Sequences were obtained from memory CD4+ T cells from PBMCs. Subset in this sample: CD45RA-negative fraction. This receptor was obtained from a man aged 18 to 30 in good health. Some clones in this sample may be carry-over from other donors' samples. This chain uses TRBV5-4 with TRBJ1-1; unclear D gene. CDR3 loop: CASSAARNTEAFF. For the CDR3, the DNA is TGTGCCAGCAGCGCCGCACGGAACACTGAAGCTTTCTTT.